Listed here is a single T cell receptor (beta chain). No antigen is known for it. Trimming removed 0 bases at V and 6 bases at J, with 6 bases between. Germline CDR1 is SGHRS and CDR2 is YFSETQ. The CDR3 loop spans 13 amino acids. Regions amplified from RNA transcripts were the TCR beta CDR3 regions. A set of HTBI primers served as the primers for a first-round RT-PCR of the TCR CDR3. TCRdb redid the calling of the multiplex PCR reads with MiXCR, one entry per CDR3 protein. The sample comprises approximately 430,000 distinct CDR3 sequences, around 16% of which are singletons, and over 7.5% rests with the top ten. This entry belongs to a study of T cells in Graves' hyperthyroidism and ophthalmopathy. Lactation, pregnancy, other autoimmune disease or uncontrolled infection led to exclusion of patients. Orbital computed tomography, thyroid ultrasound, serum thyroxine and TRAb, and clinical symptoms together informed the diagnoses. Out of approximately 10 ml of fresh peripheral blood came the PBMCs.

Study outcomes and limitations: Most thyroid clonotypes expanded above 0.001 were also detected in blood.

This receptor was taken from a woman aged 18-35 years with Graves' hyperthyroidism. The chain combines TRBV5-1 with TRBJ2-2; D remains unclear. Specimen: blood. In DNA form, the CDR3 reads TGCGCCAGCAGCTTGGTTGGCCCCGGGGAGCTGTTTTTT. Residues: CASSLVGPGELFF.